The T cell receptor beta chain under discussion was sequenced for a study of beta chain features in type 1 diabetes. Purity exceeding 95% was reached by all sorted populations. The count of this clone is one. The antigen remains undetermined. General study findings and limits: More deletions and fewer insertions at VDJ junctions were seen in type 1 diabetes patients. Patients showed naive, central memory and Treg TCRB repertoires that appeared more similar than those of healthy donors. In every one of the four CD4+ subsets, TCRB CDR3s were moderately but significantly shorter in Type 1 diabetes patients. Small HLA sub-analyses could not settle whether HLA shapes TCRB rearrangement.

Reverse transcribing all isolated RNA meant expressed TCRB transcripts were sequenced. Using immunoSEQ multiplex PCR, the repertoire was profiled, and TCRdb retains in-frame clones only, with some absent. Found here are a few hundred thousand clones, 16% of them singletons; the top ten hold about 0.078%. This TCR was recovered from a young man with type 1 diabetes. Specimen: naive CD4+ T cells from blood.

CDR3 coding DNA: TGTGCCAGCAGCTTGGGCTTTGGCTACACCTTC. This sequence encodes CASSLGFGYTF. This chain uses TRBV7-8 with TRBJ1-2, with D unresolved. Germline loops: CDR1 SGHVS, CDR2 FQNEAQ. The V end was cut by 3 bases, the J end by 7 bases, with 6 bases between. The CDR3 spans 11 residues.